These 29 T cell receptor beta chains were all obtained from the same sample, sequenced in a study of CD8+CD57+ T cells in acquired aplastic anemia. Profiling that covered TCR beta VDJ and CDR3 relied on genomic DNA as its template. TCRdb analysed the reads with MiXCR anew, one entry per CDR3 protein. The sample shows around 180,000 distinct CDR3 sequences, around 60% of them seen only once. Sequencing was carried out using sorted CD4+, CD8+, or CD8+CD57+ T cells (not recorded which) from PBMCs. All receptors derive from a human donor in good health.

This rearrangement joins TRBV2 to TRBJ2-2; 8 nucleotides agree with TRBD1. V lost 4 bases, J lost 5 bases, and 6 bases stayed unmatched. This CDR3 has 15 residues. Germline lookup yields CDR1 SNHLY and CDR2 FYNNEI. Written as DNA, the CDR3 is TGTGCCAGCAGTGGACAGGGGCTCGGGACCGGGGAGCTGTTTTTT. Amino acid sequence: CASSGQGLGTGELFF. Supplemented by reference TRBV2 and TRBJ2-2, the full variable domain reads EPEVTQTPSHQVTQMGQEVILRCVPISNHLYFYWYRQILGQKVEFLVSFYNNEISEKSEIFDDQFSVERPDGSNFTLKIRSTKLEDSAMYFCASSGQGLGTGELFFGEGSRLTVL.

This clonotype was seen once. Because it lacks the conserved phenylalanine or tryptophan at the end, this CDR3 is likely a read error. The gene calls are TRBV7-7 and TRBJ2-2, with D tentatively TRBD1 (5 bases). CDR3 size: 15 residues. CDR1 and CDR2 (germline): SSHAT, FNYEAQ (reference sequence). In DNA, the CDR3 is TGTGCTAGCAGCCAAGGGGTTGGGAATATTGCGGAGCTGTTTATT. Amino acid sequence: CASSQGVGNIAELFI.

The chain combines TRBV24-1 with TRBJ2-2; 8 positions match TRBD1. CDR1 and CDR2 from the germline V gene are KGHDR and SFDVKD. The CDR3 contains 15 residues. Losses at the gene ends were 6 bases for V and 1 base for J; bases not matched to a gene: 3. The CDR3 loop is CATSLGQGNTGELFF. CDR3 nucleotide sequence: TGTGCCACCAGTCTAGGACAGGGGAACACCGGGGAGCTGTTTTTT.

V usage is TRBV29-1 and J usage is TRBJ1-2; 7 nucleotides agree with TRBD1. The trim removed 0 bases at V and 4 bases at J, leaving 5 bases unmatched. CDR1 and CDR2 (germline): SQVTM, ANQGSEA. The CDR3 totals 14 residues. The CDR3 DNA reads TGCAGCGTTGAAGAGGGACAGCTTGCCTATGGCTACACCTTC. Residues: CSVEEGQLAYGYTF.

In its sample, this clonotype was seen many times. This chain joins TRBV5-1 and TRBJ2-7, with D unclear. The V and J ends lost 3 bases and 2 bases respectively, with 15 bases between them. CDR1 is SGHRS, CDR2 YFSETQ, per germline. The CDR3 has 15 residues. For the CDR3, the DNA is TGCGCCAGCAGCTATGGAGTGGGCGGCACCTACGAGCAGTACTTC. It translates to CASSYGVGGTYEQYF. The variable domain in full, completed from reference TRBV5-1 and TRBJ2-7, reads KAGVTQTPRYLIKTRGQQVTLSCSPISGHRSVSWYQQTPGQGLQFLFEYFSETQRNKGNFPGRFSGRQFSNSRSEMNVSTLELGDSALYLCASSYGVGGTYEQYFGPGTRLTVT.

A word on this clonotype: An end of the junction does not agree with germline; a read error may underlie this. The rearrangement joins TRBV29-1 to TRBJ1-4; 7 bases line up with TRBD1. CDR1 and CDR2 from the germline V gene are SQVTM and ANQGSEA. The CDR3 totals 18 residues. The CDR3 protein is CSVEAPFRTGFVSEELFF. The CDR3 DNA reads as TGCAGCGTTGAAGCGCCCTTTCGGACAGGATTTGTCAGTGAAGAACTGTTTTTT.

This chain connects TRBV29-1 to TRBJ2-2; perhaps D is TRBD1 or TRBD2 (5 bases each). The ends were cut back, 5 bases at V and 6 bases at J, with 10 bases in the middle. In germline, CDR1 is SQVTM, CDR2 ANQGSEA. The CDR3 extends over 12 amino acids. CDR3 sequence reads: CSVRGAPGELFF. The DNA of the CDR3 is TGCAGCGTTAGGGGAGCCCCCGGGGAGCTGTTTTTT.

This clonotype showed up many times. V gene TRBV9 combines with J gene TRBJ2-1; tentative D call: TRBD2 (5 bases). The germline V gene encodes CDR1 SGDLS and CDR2 YYNGEE. Trimming removed 3 bases from V and 10 bases from J, with 14 bases in between. The CDR3 length is 13 residues. Written as DNA, the CDR3 is TGTGCCAGCAGCGACCTATATTCGGGAGAGCAGTTCTTC. Protein sequence: CASSDLYSGEQFF.

J is TRBJ2-1 and V is TRBV7-9; D not resolved. Germline CDR1 SEHNR, CDR2 FQNEAQ (reference sequence). The CDR3 runs to 14 residues. Trimming stripped 1 base from V and 6 bases from J, with 10 bases between. This CDR3 reads CASSLVSGSNEQFF. In DNA, the CDR3 is TGTGCCAGCAGCTTAGTGTCAGGCAGCAATGAGCAGTTCTTC.

As for this clonotype: This may come from a read error, since a much larger clone is one base off. The genes are TRBV20-1 and TRBJ2-4, with a tentative D call TRBD2 (6 bases). The CDR3 is made up of 15 amino acids. The V end was cut by 3 bases, the J end by 4 bases, with 16 bases between. Germline V lookup: CDR1 DFQATT, CDR2 SNEGSKA (reference sequence). CDR3 protein: CSASRGEAKKNIQYF. The CDR3 bases are TGCAGTGCTAGTAGAGGGGAGGCCAAGAAAAACATTCAGTACTTC.

This clonotype was seen at least ten times. This rearrangement joins TRBV12-3 or TRBV12-4 to TRBJ2-7; a possible D gene is TRBD1 (5 bases). V lost 4 bases to trimming and J lost 3 bases, with 7 bases between them. The CDR3 covers 12 residues. The CDR3 protein is CASSSDSYEQYF. The CDR3 region has the DNA TGTGCCAGCAGTTCTGACAGCTACGAGCAGTACTTC.

This clonotype was observed a few times. The V gene is TRBV9, the J gene TRBJ2-1; 8 bases are shared with TRBD1. Per the germline V gene, CDR1 is SGDLS and CDR2 is YYNGEE. CDR3 length equals 13 residues. V shed 3 bases and J 10 bases; nucleotides not matched to a gene: 6. The CDR3 DNA reads as TGTGCCAGCAGCGGATGGGGGACAGGAGAGCAGTTCTTC. This sequence encodes CASSGWGTGEQFF.

The V gene is TRBV7-3, the J gene TRBJ2-3, with unresolved D. V shed 6 bases and J shed 4 bases, with 11 bases lying between them. The length of the CDR3 is 13 residues. Germline V CDR1 and CDR2: SGHTA, FQGTGA. Here the CDR3 reads CASSQSSADTQYF. CDR3 bases: TGTGCCAGCAGTCAAAGCTCGGCAGATACGCAGTATTTT.

This chain links TRBV9 with TRBJ2-6; D remains unclear. V lost 0 bases, J lost 1 base, and 2 bases lay in between. Germline CDR1 and CDR2: SGDLS and YYNGEE. The CDR3 is 14 amino acids. The CDR3 DNA sequence: TGTGCCAGCAGCGTAGGTTCTGGGGCCAACGTCCTGACTTTC. Translating it yields CASSVGSGANVLTF.

The CDR3, as DNA: TGTGCCAGCAGCACTCGACAGAACACTGAAGCTTTCTTT. Translated, it gives CASSTRQNTEAFF. This chain uses TRBV5-4 with TRBJ1-1; D is unresolved. Germline assignment: CDR1 SGHNT and CDR2 YYREEE (reference sequence). Trimming removed 4 bases at V and 1 base at J, with 8 bases between. The CDR3 sequence is 13 residues long.

The chain couples TRBV7-9 to TRBJ1-6; D is unclear. CDR3 size: 16 residues. Germline assignment: CDR1 SEHNR and CDR2 FQNEAQ (reference sequence). The V end lost 5 bases, the J end lost 7 bases, and 18 bases lay between the germline ends. CDR3 coding DNA: TGTGCCAGCAGCAGACGGACCGCAGTCAGAAATTCACCCCTCCACTTT. Translation gives CASSRRTAVRNSPLHF.

The chain carries TRBV19 and TRBJ1-1; D is perhaps TRBD1 (6 bases). CDR1 and CDR2 (germline): LNHDA, SQIVND (reference sequence). This CDR3 contains 15 residues. Trimming pared 3 bases from V and 5 bases from J, leaving 16 bases between. CDR3 amino acids: CASSMIGGGNTEAFF. The CDR3, as DNA: TGTGCCAGTAGTATGATAGGGGGAGGAAATACTGAAGCTTTCTTT.

This clonotype has a count of ten or more. This chain joins TRBV24-1 and TRBJ2-2; possibly TRBD1 for D (6 bases). V was trimmed by 4 bases and J by 1 base, leaving 9 bases between them. CDR3 length equals 15 residues. CDR1 and CDR2 (germline): KGHDR, SFDVKD. The CDR3 nucleotides read TGTGCCACCAGTGAGGACAGAATGAACACCGGGGAGCTGTTTTTT. This sequence encodes CATSEDRMNTGELFF.

The chain combines TRBV9 with TRBJ2-2; unclear D gene. V was pared by 2 bases and J by 4 bases, with 12 bases between. The CDR3 runs to 15 residues. Germline CDR1 reads SGDLS; CDR2 reads YYNGEE. In DNA form, the CDR3 reads TGTGCCAGCAGCGTGTCCGGGCTCCTCACCGGGGAGCTGTTTTTT. As protein: CASSVSGLLTGELFF.

The genes are TRBV7-3 and TRBJ1-4; D remains ambiguous. The V end was cut by 5 bases, the J end by 2 bases, with 18 bases between. CDR1 and CDR2 from the germline V gene are SGHTA and FQGTGA. CDR3 size: 17 residues. CDR3 DNA: TGTGCCAGCAGCACCCGACGAACCGGTGGCACTAATGAAAAACTGTTTTTT. Its translation is CASSTRRTGGTNEKLFF.

CDR3 in amino acids: CSASLVNSPLHF. CDR3 nucleotide sequence: TGCAGTGCTAGTCTGGTAAATTCACCCCTCCACTTT. V is TRBV20-1 and J is TRBJ1-6; D is unresolved. V shed 3 bases and J shed 7 bases, with 7 bases lying between them. CDR1 and CDR2 (germline): DFQATT, SNEGSKA (reference sequence). This CDR3 region has 12 residues.

In its sample, this clonotype was seen once. The genes are TRBV6-5 and TRBJ2-7; 10 bases align to TRBD1. This CDR3 comprises 14 residues. The trim removed 0 bases at V and 5 bases at J, leaving 1 base unmatched. Germline-derived CDR1 and CDR2 are MNHEY and SVGAGI. The CDR3 nucleotides are TGTGCCAGCAGTTACTCGACAGGGGGCAACGAGCAGTACTTC. This codes for CASSYSTGGNEQYF.

This sequence joins TRBV20-1 and TRBJ2-7; TRBD2 might be the D (6 bases). CDR1 is DFQATT and CDR2 is SNEGSKA in the germline V gene (reference sequence). V was cut by 3 bases and J by 5 bases, with 14 bases left in between. This CDR3 has 13 amino acids. The CDR3 bases are TGCAGTGCTAGTTGGTTAGGGAGGCACGAGCAGTACTTC. Translation: CSASWLGRHEQYF.

The chain carries TRBV5-1 and TRBJ2-7; 9 bases align to TRBD1. Trimming cost V 4 bases and J 6 bases; bases outside gene matches: 8. The CDR3 covers 14 residues. The V gene's germline CDR1 is SGHRS and CDR2 YFSETQ. The CDR3 DNA follows: TGCGCCAGCAGCGATAGGACAGGGGAGGCCGAGCAGTACTTC. The encoded protein is CASSDRTGEAEQYF.

This sequence joins TRBV7-6 and TRBJ1-6; tentatively, D is TRBD1 (5 bases). CDR3 size: 18 residues. Between the trimmed V and J ends, which lost 4 bases and 7 bases, there was a span of 23 bases. From germline, CDR1 is SGHVS and CDR2 FNYEAQ. CDR3 sequence: CASSSSPLQSGTNSPLHF. DNA for the CDR3: TGTGCCAGCAGCTCAAGCCCCCTGCAATCAGGGACCAATTCACCCCTCCACTTT.

The chain joins TRBV9 to TRBJ1-5, with a tentative D call TRBD1 (6 bases). Trimming took off 1 base at V and 5 bases at J, with 7 bases between the two ends. The CDR3 is 13 amino acids. The germline CDR1 and CDR2 sequences are SGDLS and YYNGEE. The CDR3 here is CASSVRQDQPQHF. CDR3 sequence (DNA): TGTGCCAGCAGCGTACGACAGGATCAGCCCCAGCATTTT.

V is TRBV20-1 and J is TRBJ2-7, with 11 bases fitting TRBD1. Germline trimming cut 6 bases from V and 7 bases from J; bases unmatched to any gene: 8. Germline lookup yields CDR1 DFQATT and CDR2 SNEGSKA (reference sequence). This CDR3 contains 13 residues. The CDR3 coding sequence is TGCAGTGCGCGGGACAGGGGGTTTTGGGAGCAGTACTTC. It translates to CSARDRGFWEQYF.

The CDR3 bases are TGTGCCAGCAGCCTTCGGACAGGGTTCCACGAGCAGTACTTC. Translating gives CASSLRTGFHEQYF. This chain joins TRBV9 and TRBJ2-7; 8 positions match TRBD1. Trimming at V came to 4 bases and at J to 5 bases, leaving 8 bases not matched to a gene. The germline V gene has CDR1 SGDLS and CDR2 YYNGEE. The CDR3 totals 14 residues.

In this sample, this clonotype turned up many times. The rearrangement joins TRBV19 to TRBJ2-7; the D gene is possibly TRBD1 (6 bases). CDR3 size: 14 residues. Germline assignment: CDR1 LNHDA and CDR2 SQIVND (reference sequence). Trimming removed 5 bases from V and 6 bases from J, with 17 bases in between. The CDR3 sequence is CASSPYLQGSEQYF. CDR3 DNA: TGTGCCAGTAGTCCGTACCTACAGGGTTCCGAGCAGTACTTC.